This entry describes one T cell receptor beta chain. This sample is drawn from a study of blood T cells in healthy people across ages. Then a second PCR, running about 6 to 12 cycles, was carried out with a sample-barcoded 5' primer and a J-beta primer mix. TCRdb redid the calling of the 5' RACE reads with MiXCR, one entry per CDR3 protein. The sample has roughly 1,300,000 distinct CDR3 sequences; roughly 60% are singletons. Each donor had about 10 milliliters of peripheral blood drawn. PBMCs were isolated at a quantity of at least 6 million per sample. A minimum of 5 micrograms of total RNA was extracted per sample. This receptor was taken from a man aged 18 to 30 in good health. The sample was blood.

The CDR3, as DNA: TGTGCCAGCAGCGTAGGCTTCGCCGGTAGGGAGACCCAGTACTTC. Amino acids: CASSVGFAGRETQYF. The chain joins TRBV9 to TRBJ2-5; D gene unclear. CDR3 size: 15 residues. Germline V gene sequence: CDR1 SGDLS, CDR2 YYNGEE. The V end was cut by 0 bases, the J end by 5 bases, with 14 bases between.